Presented here are 32 T cell receptor beta chains from one specimen sequenced in a study of blood T cells in healthy people across ages. With a J-beta primer mix and a sample-barcoded 5' primer, a second PCR ran about 6 to 11 cycles. TCRdb reprocessed the 5' RACE reads with MiXCR, giving one entry per CDR3 protein. The sample consists of hundreds of thousands of distinct CDR3 sequences, approximately 30% of them appearing once. Sequences were obtained from blood. The receptor source for this set is a woman aged 80 or over in good health.

V is TRBV11-1 and J is TRBJ2-3, with D perhaps assigned TRBD1 or TRBD2 (5 bases each). The CDR3 length is 13 residues. Per the germline V gene, CDR1 is SGHAT and CDR2 is FQDESV (reference sequence). V lost 5 bases and J 8 bases, leaving 14 bases between the germline ends. CDR3: CASSVGTSGTQYF. CDR3 in DNA: TGTGCCAGCAGCGTAGGGACCTCTGGTACGCAGTATTTT.

This clonotype was seen repeatedly, ten times or more. CDR3 sequence reads: CASSISSSQGNTEAFF. The CDR3 DNA is TGCGCCAGCAGCATATCGTCCAGTCAGGGGAACACTGAAGCTTTCTTT. The chain couples TRBV5-1 to TRBJ1-1, with D perhaps TRBD1 (5 bases). The length of the CDR3 is 16 residues. CDR1 is SGHRS and CDR2 is YFSETQ in the germline V gene. V gave up 4 bases and J gave up 1 base, with 17 bases separating them.

This clonotype was seen ten or more times. V gene TRBV15 combines with J gene TRBJ2-7, with 9 positions matching TRBD1. In germline, CDR1 is LNHNV, CDR2 YYDKDF (reference sequence). The CDR3 spans 17 residues. V trimming: 1 base; J trimming: 0 bases; junction bases outside the gene matches: 7. The DNA of the CDR3 is TGTGCCACCAGCAGAGCCCCCCGGGACAGGGACTCCTACGAGCAGTACTTC. It is translated as CATSRAPRDRDSYEQYF.

This clonotype was picked up many times. The chain has TRBV27 and TRBJ1-6, with D unresolved. Germline CDR1 and CDR2: MNHEY and SMNVEV (reference sequence). Deletions cut 2 bases from V and 10 bases from J, with 15 bases between. The CDR3 runs 15 residues. The CDR3 sequence is CASSLGSNLVSPLHF. CDR3 DNA: TGTGCCAGCAGTTTAGGGTCGAATTTGGTCTCACCCCTCCACTTT.

The gene calls are TRBV11-2 and TRBJ2-4; 7 nucleotides match TRBD2. The J call could be wrong; TRBJ2-7 is a better fit for the DNA end. This CDR3 has 14 amino acids. Germline V gives CDR1 SGHAT, CDR2 FQNNGV. This CDR3 reads CASSSGGLGYEQYF. CDR3 coding DNA: TGTGCCAGCAGCTCGGGAGGTTTGGGCTACGAGCAGTACTTC.

The rearrangement joins TRBV6-2 or TRBV6-3 to TRBJ1-1; D possibly corresponds to TRBD1 (5 bases). CDR1 and CDR2 from the germline V gene are MNHEY and SVGEGT. There are 14 residues in the CDR3. V shed 5 bases and J shed 1 base, with 11 bases lying between them. Written as DNA, the CDR3 is TGTGCCAGCAGTACTAACAGGCGGAACACTGAAGCTTTCTTT. Its protein is CASSTNRRNTEAFF.

This chain links TRBV6-6 with TRBJ2-1, with D possibly called TRBD1 or TRBD2 (5 bases each). Germline CDR1 reads MNHNY; CDR2 reads SVGAGI (reference sequence). V shed 8 bases and J shed 0 bases, with 17 bases lying between them. This CDR3 has 16 amino acids. The CDR3 DNA sequence: TGTGCCAGCGGTGGTGGGACGCCCAGCTCCTACAATGAGCAGTTCTTC. Residues: CASGGGTPSSYNEQFF.

The J gene is TRBJ2-5, the V gene TRBV29-1; D is perhaps TRBD2 (6 bases). The J call is in doubt because the DNA end fits TRBJ2-7 better. CDR3 size: 14 residues. CDR1 and CDR2 (germline): SQVTM, ANQGSEA. CDR3 residues: CSVTCGTSTYEQYF. The CDR3 nucleotides read TGCAGCGTCACGTGCGGGACCTCCACCTACGAGCAGTACTTC.

This clonotype occurred many times. V gene TRBV3-1 combines with J gene TRBJ2-3; 10 bases map to TRBD2. This CDR3 has 16 residues. CDR1 and CDR2 (germline): LGHDT, YNNKEL (reference sequence). J was trimmed by 6 bases and V by 1 base; bases with no gene match: 7. The CDR3 DNA reads as TGTGCCAGCAGCCAAGTCGGAGCGGGGGGGACCGATACGCAGTATTTT. It codes for CASSQVGAGGTDTQYF.

This clonotype was seen many times. The chain links TRBV28 to TRBJ2-5; D is unclear. Matching the DNA end better, TRBJ2-7 makes the J call doubtful. This CDR3 has 13 residues. The germline V gene encodes CDR1 MDHEN and CDR2 SYDVKM. CDR3 residues: CASSFLRSSEQYF. The CDR3 nucleotides read TGTGCCAGCAGTTTTCTCCGCTCGAGCGAGCAGTACTTC.

This clonotype has more than one count but fewer than ten. The chain carries TRBV6-5 and TRBJ1-6; no clear D. The CDR3 is 13 residues long. Trimming took 7 bases from V and 6 from J, leaving 10 bases between them. The germline V gene encodes CDR1 MNHEY and CDR2 SVGAGI. The CDR3 spells CASNGFSNSPLHF. The CDR3 nucleotides are TGTGCCAGCAATGGATTCTCTAATTCACCCCTCCACTTT.

V usage is TRBV5-5 and J usage is TRBJ2-5; D unclear. V was cut by 0 bases and J by 4 bases, with 7 bases left in between. The CDR3 runs 13 residues. The V gene's germline CDR1 is SGHKS and CDR2 YYEKEE (reference sequence). The CDR3 nucleotides are TGTGCCAGCAGCTTGGGACCTACAGAGACCCAGTACTTC. Protein product: CASSLGPTETQYF.

The chain is built from TRBV7-2 and TRBJ2-7; 8 bases are a match to TRBD2. V shed 4 bases and J 4 bases; nucleotides not matched to a gene: 6. This CDR3 region has 14 residues. CDR1 is SGHTA, CDR2 FQGNSA, per germline. The CDR3 sequence is CASSSSGGQYEQYF. CDR3 in DNA: TGTGCCAGCAGCTCCAGCGGGGGCCAGTACGAGCAGTACTTC.

This clonotype was found a few times. A read error may produce the germline difference seen at one junction end. V usage is TRBV5-1 and J usage is TRBJ1-1; 8 bases are shared with TRBD1. The germline CDR1 and CDR2 sequences are SGHRS and YFSETQ. The CDR3 loop spans 14 amino acids. The CDR3 sequence: CTSSTQGGNTEAFF. CDR3 sequence (DNA): TGCACCAGCAGCACACAGGGGGGGAACACTGAAGCTTTCTTT.

In this sample, this clonotype turned up many times. This chain joins TRBV24-1 and TRBJ2-5, with 7 positions matching TRBD1. CDR1 and CDR2 from the germline V gene are KGHDR and SFDVKD. Trimming took 4 bases from V and 4 from J; bases not matched to a gene: 8. The CDR3 has 15 amino acids. CDR3 loop: CATSDFRQGVETQYF. CDR3 DNA: TGTGCCACCAGTGACTTCCGACAGGGCGTAGAGACCCAGTACTTC.

Comments on this clonotype: The germline gene is not matched at one end of the junction; a read error may be the cause. The chain employs TRBV7-8 and TRBJ1-3; 10 bases line up with TRBD1. Germline V gene lookup returns CDR1 SGHVS and CDR2 FQNEAQ. This CDR3 comprises 17 residues. Written as DNA, the CDR3 is TGTGCCGGCAGCTTAGGCCCCGGGACAGGGGATGGAAACACCATATATTTT. It translates to CAGSLGPGTGDGNTIYF.

The rearrangement uses TRBV30 and TRBJ1-6, with 9 bases aligning to TRBD1. In germline, CDR1 is GTSNPN, CDR2 SVGIG (reference sequence). The CDR3 extends over 12 amino acids. The CDR3 sequence is CARGQGGSPLHF. The CDR3 coding sequence is TGTGCAAGGGGACAGGGAGGTTCACCCCTCCACTTT.

The rearrangement uses TRBV12-3 or TRBV12-4 and TRBJ2-2, with D hard to call. This CDR3 comprises 15 residues. The ends were cut back, 3 bases at V and 5 bases at J, with 13 bases in the middle. As DNA, the CDR3 is TGTGCCAGCAGTTTCTTGGGTCTGAGGACCGGGGAGCTGTTTTTT. Amino acids: CASSFLGLRTGELFF.

The sample holds many counts of this clonotype. This chain connects TRBV6-5 to TRBJ1-2, with D tentatively TRBD1 (5 bases). V was clipped by 2 bases and J by 4 bases, with 8 bases between them. CDR1 and CDR2 (germline): MNHEY, SVGAGI. The CDR3 is made up of 13 amino acids. Written as DNA, the CDR3 is TGTGCCAGCAGTTACGACAGTTCCTATGGCTACACCTTC. Translated, it gives CASSYDSSYGYTF.

About this clonotype: One base away lies a much larger clone, so this may be a sequencing read error. The chain uses TRBV27 and TRBJ1-1; 7 bases align to TRBD1. Germline loops: CDR1 MNHEY, CDR2 SMNVEV (reference sequence). CDR3 length: 17 residues. CDR3 nucleotide sequence: TGTGCCAGCACCTACAGGGGCCGCGGGATGGGCAACACTGAAACTTTCTTT. Amino acid sequence: CASTYRGRGMGNTETFF.

In its sample, this clonotype was seen many times. This chain joins TRBV10-3 and TRBJ1-6; D perhaps matches TRBD1 (5 bases). Germline CDR1 reads ENHRY; CDR2 reads SYGVKD. CDR3 length: 13 amino acids. V shed 9 bases and J shed 5 bases, with 11 bases lying between them. In DNA form, the CDR3 reads TGTGCCATTAAGGGGATTGATAATTCACCCCTCCACTTT. Its protein product is CAIKGIDNSPLHF.

This chain connects TRBV4-3 to TRBJ1-2; 10 nucleotides agree with TRBD1. The junction had 9 bases not matched to a gene; V was cut back by 4 bases and J by 4 bases. CDR3 length equals 16 residues. Germline CDR1 and CDR2: LGHNA and YSLEER. CDR3 DNA: TGCGCCAGCAGCCGGGGCCGGGACAGGGGATTCTATGGCTACACCTTC. It specifies CASSRGRDRGFYGYTF.

In this sample, this clonotype turned up many times. The CDR3 DNA sequence: TGCGCCAGCAGCTCTGCCGGGACTCCAAACACAGATACGCAGTATTTT. Translation: CASSSAGTPNTDTQYF. This chain joins TRBV5-1 and TRBJ2-3; D possibly corresponds to TRBD2 (6 bases). CDR3 length equals 16 residues. Looked up from germline, CDR1 is SGHRS and CDR2 is YFSETQ. The V end lost 3 bases, the J end lost 2 bases, and 16 bases lay between the germline ends.

This clonotype showed up many times. This chain joins TRBV2 and TRBJ2-7, with a possible D match to TRBD1 (5 bases). Germline CDR1 and CDR2: SNHLY and FYNNEI. V was clipped by 1 base and J by 5 bases, with 9 bases between them. This CDR3 has 13 amino acids. In DNA form, the CDR3 reads TGTGCCAGCAGTGAAGGACAGACCCACGAGCAGTACTTC. This encodes CASSEGQTHEQYF.

V gene TRBV30 combines with J gene TRBJ1-2; TRBD1 might be the D (5 bases). The CDR3 spans 11 residues. Trimming stripped 1 base from V and 10 bases from J, with 10 bases between. Germline values: CDR1 GTSNPN, CDR2 SVGIG (reference sequence). The DNA for the CDR3 is TGTGCCTGGAGTGGGGGCGAGGACTACACCTTC. Its translation is CAWSGGEDYTF.

The V call is TRBV5-1, the J call TRBJ1-1; D is unclear. CDR3 size: 15 residues. V dropped 4 bases and J dropped 0 bases, with 13 bases sitting between them. Germline loops: CDR1 SGHRS, CDR2 YFSETQ. The CDR3, as DNA: TGCGCCAGCAGCCCGCAGCCAGGCCTGAACACTGAAGCTTTCTTT. It specifies CASSPQPGLNTEAFF.

In its sample, this clonotype was seen many times. V usage is TRBV7-2 and J usage is TRBJ1-2, with TRBD1 as a possible D gene (6 bases). Trimming removed 3 bases at V and 4 bases at J, with 12 bases between. The CDR3 is made up of 14 amino acids. Looked up from germline, CDR1 is SGHTA and CDR2 is FQGNSA. This CDR3 is CASSFNRVIYGYTF. The DNA of the CDR3 is TGTGCCAGCAGCTTTAACAGGGTTATCTATGGCTACACCTTC.

The chain has TRBV7-2 and TRBJ1-5, with TRBD1 as a possible D gene (5 bases). Germline CDR1 reads SGHTA; CDR2 reads FQGNSA. The ends were cut back, 5 bases at V and 7 bases at J, with 18 bases in the middle. The CDR3 extends over 15 amino acids. CDR3: CASSIGGVSGQPQHF. The DNA of the CDR3 is TGTGCCAGCAGCATCGGAGGGGTCTCCGGGCAGCCCCAGCATTTT.

This clonotype has more than one count but fewer than ten. The chain joins TRBV5-4 to TRBJ2-5; 11 bases line up with TRBD2. The V segment lost 1 base and the J segment 12 bases; nucleotides outside the gene matches: 8. CDR1 and CDR2 (germline): SGHNT, YYREEE (reference sequence). CDR3 length equals 14 residues. The CDR3 nucleotides are TGTGCCAGCAGCTTGCCCGGGACTAGCGGACGGGAGTACTTC. Its protein product is CASSLPGTSGREYF.

The CDR3 bases are TGTGCCAGCAAACCCTCGGGCCGACACAATGAGCAGTTCTTC. It specifies CASKPSGRHNEQFF. The rearrangement links TRBV7-9 to TRBJ2-1; D gene uncertain. V was pared by 7 bases and J by 5 bases, with 15 bases between. Looked up from germline, CDR1 is SEHNR and CDR2 is FQNEAQ (reference sequence). CDR3 size: 14 residues.

As regards this clonotype: This sequence may be a read error, since a much larger clone differs from it by one base. The genes are TRBV5-5 and TRBJ2-7, with D tentatively TRBD2 (5 bases). The CDR3 loop spans 14 amino acids. Germline V gene lookup returns CDR1 SGHKS and CDR2 YYEKEE (reference sequence). The CDR3 region has the DNA TGTACCAGCAGCCCCGGACTCGCCCAATACGAGCAGTACTTC. The encoded protein is CTSSPGLAQYEQYF.

Many counts were recorded for this clonotype. V gene TRBV25-1 combines with J gene TRBJ1-6; D gene ambiguous. The CDR3 runs 14 residues. CDR1 is MGHDK and CDR2 is SYGVNS in the germline V gene. The germline V and J ends were trimmed by 8 bases and 0 bases, with 8 bases remaining between them. CDR3 sequence (DNA): TGTGCCAGCCTAGATAGCTCCTATAATTCACCCCTCCACTTT. It yields the protein CASLDSSYNSPLHF.